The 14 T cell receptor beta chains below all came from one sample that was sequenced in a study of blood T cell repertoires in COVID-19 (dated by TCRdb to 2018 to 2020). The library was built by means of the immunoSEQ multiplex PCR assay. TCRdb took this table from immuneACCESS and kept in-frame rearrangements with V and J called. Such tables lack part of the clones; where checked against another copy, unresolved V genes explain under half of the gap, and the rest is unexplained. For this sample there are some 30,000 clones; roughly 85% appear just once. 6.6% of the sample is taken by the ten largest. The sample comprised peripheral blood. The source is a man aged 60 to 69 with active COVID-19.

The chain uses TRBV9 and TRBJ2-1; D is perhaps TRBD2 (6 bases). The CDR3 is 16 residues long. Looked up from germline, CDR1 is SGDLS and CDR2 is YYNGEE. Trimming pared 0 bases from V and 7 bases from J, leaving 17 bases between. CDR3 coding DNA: TGTGCCAGCAGCGTAGGAGGGGAGGTGGGGTGGAATGAGCAGTTCTTC. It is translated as CASSVGGEVGWNEQFF. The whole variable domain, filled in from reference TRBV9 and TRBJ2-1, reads DSGVTQTPKHLITATGQRVTLRCSPRSGDLSVYWYQQSLDQGLQFLIQYYNGEERAKGNILERFSAQQFPDLHSELNLSSLELGDSALYFCASSVGGEVGWNEQFFGPGTRLTVL.

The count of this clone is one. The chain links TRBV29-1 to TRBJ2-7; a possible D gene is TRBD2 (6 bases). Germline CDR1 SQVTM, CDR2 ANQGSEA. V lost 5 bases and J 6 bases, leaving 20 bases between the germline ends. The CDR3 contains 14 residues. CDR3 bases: TGCAGCGTTCTCATTACTAGCACCGGGGGCGAGCAGTACTTC. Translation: CSVLITSTGGEQYF.

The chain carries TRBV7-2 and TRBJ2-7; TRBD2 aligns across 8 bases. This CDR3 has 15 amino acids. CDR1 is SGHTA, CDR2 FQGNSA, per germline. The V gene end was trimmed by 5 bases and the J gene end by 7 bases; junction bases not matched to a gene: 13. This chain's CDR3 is CASSQFGGREVEQYF. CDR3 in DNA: TGTGCCAGCAGCCAATTCGGCGGGCGGGAGGTGGAGCAGTACTTC.

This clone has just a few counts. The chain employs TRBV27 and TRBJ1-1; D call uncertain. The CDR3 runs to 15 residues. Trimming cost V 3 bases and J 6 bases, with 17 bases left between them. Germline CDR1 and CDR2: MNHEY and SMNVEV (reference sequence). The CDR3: CASSFLAGRAAEAFF. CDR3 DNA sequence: TGTGCCAGCAGTTTCCTGGCTGGGCGGGCCGCTGAAGCTTTCTTT.

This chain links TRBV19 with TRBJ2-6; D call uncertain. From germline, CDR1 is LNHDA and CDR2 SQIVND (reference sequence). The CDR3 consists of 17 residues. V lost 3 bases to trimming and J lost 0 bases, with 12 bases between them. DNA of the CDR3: TGTGCCAGTAGTATTTCAGGAAAGTTCTCTGGGGCCAACGTCCTGACTTTC. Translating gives CASSISGKFSGANVLTF.

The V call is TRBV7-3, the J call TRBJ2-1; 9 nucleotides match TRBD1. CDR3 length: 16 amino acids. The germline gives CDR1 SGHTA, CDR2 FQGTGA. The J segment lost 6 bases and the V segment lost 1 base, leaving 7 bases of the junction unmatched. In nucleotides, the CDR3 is TGTGCCAGCAGCTTAAGGTCGGGACAGGGTATCAATGAGCAGTTCTTC. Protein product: CASSLRSGQGINEQFF.

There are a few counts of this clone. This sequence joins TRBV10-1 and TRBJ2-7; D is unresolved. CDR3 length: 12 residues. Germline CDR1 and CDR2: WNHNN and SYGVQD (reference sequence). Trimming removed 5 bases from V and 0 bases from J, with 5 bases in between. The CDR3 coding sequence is TGCGCCAGCAGTCGGAGCTCCTACGAGCAGTACTTC. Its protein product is CASSRSSYEQYF.

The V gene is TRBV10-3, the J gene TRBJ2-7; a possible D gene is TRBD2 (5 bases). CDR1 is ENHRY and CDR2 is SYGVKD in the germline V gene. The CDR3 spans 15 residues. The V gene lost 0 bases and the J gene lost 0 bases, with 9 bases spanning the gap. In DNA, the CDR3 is TGTGCCATCAGTGAGTCGATCGGGGTCTCCTACGAGCAGTACTTC. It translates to CAISESIGVSYEQYF.

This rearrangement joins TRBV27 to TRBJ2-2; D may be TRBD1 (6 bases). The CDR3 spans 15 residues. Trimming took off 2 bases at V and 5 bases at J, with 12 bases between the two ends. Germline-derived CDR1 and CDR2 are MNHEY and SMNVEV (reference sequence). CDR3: CASSLEWTATGELFF. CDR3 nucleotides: TGTGCCAGCAGTTTAGAATGGACAGCAACCGGGGAGCTGTTTTTT.

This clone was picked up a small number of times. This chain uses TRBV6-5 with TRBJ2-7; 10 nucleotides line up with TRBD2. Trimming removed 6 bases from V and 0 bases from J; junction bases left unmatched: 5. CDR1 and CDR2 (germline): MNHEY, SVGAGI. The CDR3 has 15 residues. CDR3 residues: CASRLAGASSYEQYV. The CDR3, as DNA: TGTGCCAGCAGGCTAGCGGGAGCGAGCTCCTACGAGCAGTACGTC.

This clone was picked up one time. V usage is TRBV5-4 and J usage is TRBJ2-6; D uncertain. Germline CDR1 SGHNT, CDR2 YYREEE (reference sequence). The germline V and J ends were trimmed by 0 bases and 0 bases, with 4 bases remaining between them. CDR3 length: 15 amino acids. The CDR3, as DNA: TGTGCCAGCAGCTTGGACGGCTCTGGGGCCAACGTCCTGACTTTC. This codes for CASSLDGSGANVLTF.

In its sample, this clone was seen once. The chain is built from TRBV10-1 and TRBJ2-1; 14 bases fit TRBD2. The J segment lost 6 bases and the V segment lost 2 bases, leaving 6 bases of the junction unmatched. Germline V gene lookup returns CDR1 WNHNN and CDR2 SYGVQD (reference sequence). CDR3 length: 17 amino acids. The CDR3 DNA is TGCGCCAGCAGTGAGCCTGGACTAGCGGGAGGTGGCAATGAGCAGTTCTTC. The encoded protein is CASSEPGLAGGGNEQFF.

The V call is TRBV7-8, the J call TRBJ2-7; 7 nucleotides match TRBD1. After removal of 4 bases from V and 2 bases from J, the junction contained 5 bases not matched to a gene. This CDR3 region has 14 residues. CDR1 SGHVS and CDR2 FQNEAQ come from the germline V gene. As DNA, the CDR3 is TGTGCCAGCAGCTCAACCGGGACAGCCTACGAGCAGTACTTC. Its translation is CASSSTGTAYEQYF.

CDR3 DNA sequence: TGTGCCAGCAGCGTACAGGCGGGAGGGGCAGATACGCAGTATTTT. It encodes CASSVQAGGADTQYF. The rearrangement joins TRBV9 to TRBJ2-3; TRBD2 matches at 9 bases. V shed 1 base and J 4 bases; nucleotides not matched to a gene: 4. Germline lookup yields CDR1 SGDLS and CDR2 YYNGEE. The CDR3 extends over 15 amino acids.